This T cell receptor (beta chain) was captured by sequencing in a study of T-cell memory formation after mild COVID-19. V lost 4 bases to trimming and J lost 7 bases; unmatched junction nucleotides: 2. Germline lookup yields CDR1 SGHRS and CDR2 YFSETQ. The CDR3 spans 13 residues. Concerning this clonotype: Its antigen is not identified.

Study results and caveats: Pre-infection memory showed some responding clones, and this suggested that cross-reactive memory joined.

The authors produced TCR alpha and TCR beta cDNA libraries with sample barcodes and UMIs by 5'RACE using constant-segment primers. MiXCR, run by TCRdb on the 5' RACE reads, gives a single entry per CDR3 protein. The sample records about 210,000 distinct CDR3 sequences, roughly a tenth being singletons. This sequence was found in a man between 18 and 35 years old who had mild COVID-19 (a few samples of this study predate the infection). Cell type and time point are not known. The J gene is TRBJ1-3, the V gene TRBV5-1; 10 bases are a match to TRBD1. The specimen sequenced was PBMCs or a T cell subset sorted from them (not recorded which). The CDR3 DNA is TGCGCCAGCAGCACGGACAGGGGGAACACCATATATTTT. It encodes CASSTDRGNTIYF.